One sample yielded the 21 T cell receptor beta chains listed below, sequenced in a study of blood T cells in healthy people across ages. It was with a sample-barcoded 5' primer and a J-beta primer mix that a second PCR of roughly 7 to 12 cycles was run. TCRdb itself ran the 5' RACE reads through MiXCR, one entry per CDR3 protein. The sample yields about 1.6 million distinct CDR3 sequences, about 32% seen once. The specimen was blood. Receptors originate from a woman aged 25 to 39 in good health.

A single count supports this clonotype. At one boundary the junction diverges from the germline segment, which might be a read error. The rearrangement joins TRBV4-1 to TRBJ2-5; tentatively, D is TRBD1 (6 bases). The CDR3 runs 19 residues. Germline V gives CDR1 MGHRA, CDR2 YSYEKL. The CDR3 loop reads CAGSQDLFVGHGGKGEQYF. The CDR3 DNA reads TGCGCCGGCAGCCAAGATTTGTTCGTTGGACACGGAGGAAAGGGGGAGCAGTACTTC.

The sample holds a few counts of this clonotype. The chain couples TRBV5-1 to TRBJ1-2; D is possibly TRBD1 (5 bases). Trimming pared 3 bases from V and 2 bases from J, leaving 14 bases between. The CDR3 is made up of 15 amino acids. Germline CDR1 is SGHRS and CDR2 is YFSETQ. The CDR3 nucleotides are TGCGCCAGCAGCTCTAAGGACAAGGGGAACTATGGCTACACCTTC. It translates to CASSSKDKGNYGYTF.

This clonotype showed up many times. This chain connects TRBV20-1 to TRBJ2-7; D is unresolved. The CDR3 consists of 12 residues. Germline V lookup: CDR1 DFQATT, CDR2 SNEGSKA (reference sequence). Trimming left V 1 base short and J 4 bases short, with 8 bases between. CDR3 DNA: TGCAGTGCTAGAGGACCAAAGTACGAGCAGTACTTC. It encodes CSARGPKYEQYF.

This clonotype occurred a few times. This chain joins TRBV20-1 and TRBJ1-5; 7 nucleotides line up with TRBD1. Germline V gene lookup returns CDR1 DFQATT and CDR2 SNEGSKA (reference sequence). The CDR3 runs 12 residues. With V trimmed by 5 bases and J by 4 bases, 2 bases remained unmatched. CDR3 sequence: CSADRVNQPQHF. As DNA, the CDR3 is TGCAGTGCTGACAGGGTGAATCAGCCCCAGCATTTT.

This clonotype has a handful of counts. V gene TRBV27 combines with J gene TRBJ2-7; 10 bases map to TRBD2. CDR1 is MNHEY and CDR2 is SMNVEV in the germline V gene (reference sequence). The junction had 4 bases not matched to a gene; V was cut back by 0 bases and J by 5 bases. The CDR3 totals 15 residues. CDR3 bases: TGTGCCAGCAGTTTATCCAGCGGGGGGGGCAACGAGCAGTACTTC. Amino acids: CASSLSSGGGNEQYF.

The V gene is TRBV2, the J gene TRBJ1-1, with D hard to call. Trimming stripped 4 bases from V and 1 base from J, with 4 bases between. This CDR3 has 12 amino acids. Germline CDR1 and CDR2: SNHLY and FYNNEI. DNA for the CDR3: TGTGCCAGCAGTGTAAGGAACACTGAAGCTTTCTTT. It specifies CASSVRNTEAFF.

This clonotype was seen a single time. The chain recombines TRBV6-5 with TRBJ2-3; 7 nucleotides match TRBD2. The CDR3 extends over 14 amino acids. Per germline, CDR1 MNHEY and CDR2 SVGAGI. J lost 7 bases, V lost 6 bases, and 10 bases had no gene match. The CDR3 nucleotides are TGTGCCAGCAGCGGTGGGACTACGCTGTATACGCAGTATTTT. Translating gives CASSGGTTLYTQYF.

This chain uses TRBV6-4 with TRBJ2-1, with 12 bases lining up with TRBD2. This CDR3 spans 17 amino acids. Germline V gene sequence: CDR1 MRHNA, CDR2 SNTAGT. V shed 0 bases, J shed 4 bases, and the junction held 4 bases outside the gene matches. This CDR3 is CASSDSTSGRKYNEQFF. CDR3 in DNA: TGTGCCAGCAGTGACTCGACTAGCGGGAGAAAGTACAATGAGCAGTTCTTC.

The rearrangement uses TRBV7-2 and TRBJ1-5; weak D call: TRBD1 (5 bases). The CDR3 spans 15 residues. V was trimmed by 1 base and J by 5 bases, leaving 12 bases between them. CDR1 is SGHTA, CDR2 FQGNSA, per germline. This chain's CDR3 is CASSLVTGTDQPQHF. CDR3 DNA: TGTGCCAGCAGCTTAGTTACGGGGACGGATCAGCCCCAGCATTTT.

The rearrangement uses TRBV6-5 and TRBJ2-7, with 11 bases lining up with TRBD1. Losses at the gene ends were 0 bases for V and 4 bases for J; bases not matched to a gene: 5. Germline CDR1 and CDR2: MNHEY and SVGAGI. The CDR3 runs to 16 residues. CDR3: CASSYSGTGGWYEQYF. The CDR3 DNA reads TGTGCCAGCAGTTACTCAGGGACAGGGGGATGGTACGAGCAGTACTTC.

Here the CDR3 reads CASSPEAGGYGYTF. The CDR3 bases are TGTGCCAGCAGCCCAGAAGCGGGGGGGTATGGCTACACCTTC. The chain uses TRBV7-2 and TRBJ1-2, with D possibly being TRBD1 (5 bases). Trimming pared 5 bases from V and 5 bases from J, leaving 15 bases between. The CDR3 extends over 14 amino acids. Germline V gene sequence: CDR1 SGHTA, CDR2 FQGNSA.

This clonotype showed up many times. V and J are TRBV12-3 or TRBV12-4 and TRBJ2-1; no definite D call. The CDR3 is 15 residues long. The V end lost 3 bases, the J end lost 0 bases, and 9 bases lay between the germline ends. The DNA for the CDR3 is TGTGCCAGCAGTTTCCCCCAGAGCTCCTACAATGAGCAGTTCTTC. As protein: CASSFPQSSYNEQFF.

This clonotype occurred many times. The V gene is TRBV7-3, the J gene TRBJ2-7; no definite D call. Trimming took 2 bases from V and 0 from J, leaving 11 bases between them. CDR1 SGHTA and CDR2 FQGTGA come from the germline V gene. This CDR3 has 15 residues. CDR3 DNA: TGTGCCAGCAGCTTAGAGCCTGGCAGCTCCTACGAGCAGTACTTC. Translated, it gives CASSLEPGSSYEQYF.

The V and J genes are TRBV7-3 and TRBJ2-3; 8 nucleotides align to TRBD2. This CDR3 is 15 amino acids long. The junction had 6 bases not matched to a gene; V was cut back by 5 bases and J by 2 bases. Germline V lookup: CDR1 SGHTA, CDR2 FQGTGA. Written as DNA, the CDR3 is TGTGCCAGCAGCCCCGGGGGGGCGATCACAGATACGCAGTATTTT. This gives the protein CASSPGGAITDTQYF.

This clonotype has more than one count but fewer than ten. This sequence joins TRBV7-2 and TRBJ2-3; D may be TRBD1 or TRBD2 (5 bases each). Trimming stripped 7 bases from V and 4 bases from J, with 15 bases between. The CDR3 sequence is 14 residues long. Germline CDR1 is SGHTA and CDR2 is FQGNSA. The CDR3 here is CASKDGAKADTQYF. The CDR3 coding sequence is TGTGCCAGCAAGGACGGGGCCAAGGCAGATACGCAGTATTTT.

The chain couples TRBV29-1 to TRBJ1-2, with 7 nucleotides matching TRBD1. The CDR3 sequence is 11 residues long. Germline V gene sequence: CDR1 SQVTM, CDR2 ANQGSEA. The ends lost 6 bases at V and 8 bases at J; junction bases unmatched: 6. In nucleotides, the CDR3 is TGCAGCGTCCGGACAGGCGGGGGCTACACCTTC. This encodes CSVRTGGGYTF. Variable domain in full (rest from reference TRBV29-1 and TRBJ1-2): SAVISQKPSRDICQRGTSLTIQCQVDSQVTMMFWYRQQPGQSLTLIATANQGSEATYESGFVIDKFPISRPNLTFSTLTVSNMSPEDSSIYLCSVRTGGGYTFGSGTRLTVV.

This rearrangement joins TRBV12-3 or TRBV12-4 to TRBJ2-7, with 14 bases lining up with TRBD2. The J call is in doubt because the DNA end fits TRBJ2-5 better. The CDR3 has 17 amino acids. The CDR3 DNA reads TGTGCCAGCAGTCATCGGACTAGCGGGAGGAGATCGGAGACCCAGTACTTC. It translates to CASSHRTSGRRSETQYF.

This clonotype was detected only a few times. The chain has TRBV5-1 and TRBJ2-5; 8 positions match TRBD2. The DNA matches TRBJ2-7 better at its end, which makes the J call doubtful. This CDR3 spans 14 amino acids. Germline assignment: CDR1 SGHRS and CDR2 YFSETQ. The chain's CDR3 is CASRKSGSTYEQYF. In DNA form, the CDR3 reads TGCGCCAGCAGGAAGAGCGGGAGTACCTACGAGCAGTACTTC.

The genes are TRBV4-2 and TRBJ2-5, with 7 bases identical to TRBD2. Germline CDR1 is LGHNA and CDR2 is YNFKEQ. V dropped 1 base and J dropped 3; count of bases not matched to a gene: 11. The CDR3 spans 17 residues. The CDR3 reads CASSQGPSASGEETQYF. CDR3 nucleotides: TGTGCCAGCAGCCAAGGCCCCAGCGCTAGCGGCGAAGAGACCCAGTACTTC.

The rearrangement links TRBV5-5 to TRBJ2-7; D is unresolved. The CDR3 contains 14 residues. The germline V gene has CDR1 SGHKS and CDR2 YYEKEE (reference sequence). V lost 1 base, J lost 3 bases, and 11 bases lay in between. The CDR3 DNA reads as TGTGCCAGCAGCTTGTTCGGAGTTCGCTACGAGCAGTACTTC. Its translation: CASSLFGVRYEQYF.

J is TRBJ2-7 and V is TRBV12-3 or TRBV12-4, with 8 bases identical to TRBD2. This CDR3 comprises 15 residues. V shed 5 bases and J 2 bases; nucleotides not matched to a gene: 8. The CDR3 region is CASSQVMRGAYEQYF. CDR3 DNA: TGTGCCAGCAGTCAGGTTATGCGGGGGGCCTACGAGCAGTACTTC.